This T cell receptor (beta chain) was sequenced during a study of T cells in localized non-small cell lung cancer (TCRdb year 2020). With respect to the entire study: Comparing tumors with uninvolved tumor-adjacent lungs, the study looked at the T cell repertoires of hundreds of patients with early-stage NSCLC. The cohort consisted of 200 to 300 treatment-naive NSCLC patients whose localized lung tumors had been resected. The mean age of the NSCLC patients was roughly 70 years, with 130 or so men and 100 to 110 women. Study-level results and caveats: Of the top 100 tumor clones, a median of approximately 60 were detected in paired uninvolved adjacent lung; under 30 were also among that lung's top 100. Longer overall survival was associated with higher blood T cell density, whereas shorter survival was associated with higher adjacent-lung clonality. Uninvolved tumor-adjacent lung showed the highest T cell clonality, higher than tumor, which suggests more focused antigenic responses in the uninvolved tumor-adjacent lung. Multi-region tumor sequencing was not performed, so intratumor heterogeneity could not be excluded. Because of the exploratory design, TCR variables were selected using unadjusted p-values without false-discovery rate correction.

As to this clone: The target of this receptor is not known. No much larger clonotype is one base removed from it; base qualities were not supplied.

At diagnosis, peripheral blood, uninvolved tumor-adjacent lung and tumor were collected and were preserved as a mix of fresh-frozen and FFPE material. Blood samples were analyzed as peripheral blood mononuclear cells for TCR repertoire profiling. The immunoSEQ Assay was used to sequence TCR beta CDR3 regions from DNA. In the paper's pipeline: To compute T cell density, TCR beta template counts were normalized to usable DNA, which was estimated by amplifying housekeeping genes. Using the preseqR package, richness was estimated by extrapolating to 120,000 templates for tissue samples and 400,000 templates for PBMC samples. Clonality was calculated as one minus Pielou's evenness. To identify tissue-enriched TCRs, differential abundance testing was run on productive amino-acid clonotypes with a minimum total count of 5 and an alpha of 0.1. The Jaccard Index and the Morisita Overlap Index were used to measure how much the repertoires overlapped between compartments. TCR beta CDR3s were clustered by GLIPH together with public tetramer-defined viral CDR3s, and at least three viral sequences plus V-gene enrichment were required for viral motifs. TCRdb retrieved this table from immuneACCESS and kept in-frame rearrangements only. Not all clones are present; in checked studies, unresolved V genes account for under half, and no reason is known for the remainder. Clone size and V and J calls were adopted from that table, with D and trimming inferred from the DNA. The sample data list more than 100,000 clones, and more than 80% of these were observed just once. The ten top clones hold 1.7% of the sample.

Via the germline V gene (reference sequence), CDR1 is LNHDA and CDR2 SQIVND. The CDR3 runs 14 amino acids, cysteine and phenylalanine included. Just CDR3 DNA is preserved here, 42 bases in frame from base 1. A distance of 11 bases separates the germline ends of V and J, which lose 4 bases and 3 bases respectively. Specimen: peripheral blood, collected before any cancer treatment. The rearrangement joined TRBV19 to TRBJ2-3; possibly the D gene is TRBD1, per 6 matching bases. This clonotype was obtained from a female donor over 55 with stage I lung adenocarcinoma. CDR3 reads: CASSKAGATDTQYF. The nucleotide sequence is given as TGTGCCAGTAGTAAGGCAGGGGCAACAGATACGCAGTATTTT.